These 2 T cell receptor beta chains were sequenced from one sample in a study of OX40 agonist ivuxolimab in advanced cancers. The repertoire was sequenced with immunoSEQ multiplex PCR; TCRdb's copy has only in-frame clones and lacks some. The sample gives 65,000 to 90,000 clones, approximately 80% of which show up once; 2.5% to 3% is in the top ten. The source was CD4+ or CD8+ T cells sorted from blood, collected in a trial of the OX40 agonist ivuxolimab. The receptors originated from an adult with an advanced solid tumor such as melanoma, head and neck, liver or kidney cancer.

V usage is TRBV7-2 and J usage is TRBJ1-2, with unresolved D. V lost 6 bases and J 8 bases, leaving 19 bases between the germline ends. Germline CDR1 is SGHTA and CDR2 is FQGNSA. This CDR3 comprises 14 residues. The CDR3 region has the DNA TGTGCCAGCAGTCTCGCACCACCAGATGGGGGCTACACCTTC. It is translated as CASSLAPPDGGYTF. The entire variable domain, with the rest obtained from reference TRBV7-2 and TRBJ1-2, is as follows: GAGVSQSPSNKVTEKGKDVELRCDPISGHTALYWYRQSLGQGLEFLIYFQGNSAPDKSGLPSDRFSAERTGGSVSTLTIQRTQQEDSAVYLCASSLAPPDGGYTFGSGTRLTVV.

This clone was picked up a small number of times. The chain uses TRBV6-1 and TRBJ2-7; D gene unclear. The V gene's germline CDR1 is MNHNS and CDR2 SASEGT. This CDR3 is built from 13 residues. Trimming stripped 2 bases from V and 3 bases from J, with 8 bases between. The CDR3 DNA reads TGTGCCAGCAGTGAAATGTGGTACTACGAGCAGTACGTC. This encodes CASSEMWYYEQYV.